This entry concerns a single T cell receptor (beta chain). Its antigen remains unknown. These data are taken from a study of regulatory T cells in long-lasting Graves disease. For the study at large: Over 5 years of antithyroid drugs plus positive TSH receptor antibodies defined persistent Graves' disease. Whole-study results and caveats: For persistent Graves' patients, TCR diversity was lower than for newly diagnosed ones. TRBV28, TRBJ1-2 and TRBJ2-5 were favored in persistent disease.

Indicated time point: persistent/refractory GD, antithyroid drugs over 5 years with positive TRAb. Scientists built the TCR library using RNA that was extracted from PBMCs. Arm-PCR of CDR3 regions and iRepertoire HTBI primers were the basis on which TCR beta libraries were built. TCRdb called the multiplex PCR reads again in MiXCR, with one record for every CDR3 protein. This table holds 650,000 to 850,000 distinct CDR3 sequences, 25% to 35% found once. The CDR3 runs 13 residues. Between the trimmed V and J ends, which lost 1 base and 5 bases, there was a span of 8 bases. Germline values: CDR1 MGHDK, CDR2 SYGVNS.

Sequencing used peripheral blood mononuclear cells (PBMCs), obtained when the disease was refractory, from a patient treated with antithyroid drugs. This sequence originates from a female donor with Graves disease. V is TRBV25-1 and J is TRBJ2-5; D not certain. CDR3 bases: TGTGCCAGCAGTGAATTGGATCTGGAGACCCAGTACTTC. Protein sequence: CASSELDLETQYF.